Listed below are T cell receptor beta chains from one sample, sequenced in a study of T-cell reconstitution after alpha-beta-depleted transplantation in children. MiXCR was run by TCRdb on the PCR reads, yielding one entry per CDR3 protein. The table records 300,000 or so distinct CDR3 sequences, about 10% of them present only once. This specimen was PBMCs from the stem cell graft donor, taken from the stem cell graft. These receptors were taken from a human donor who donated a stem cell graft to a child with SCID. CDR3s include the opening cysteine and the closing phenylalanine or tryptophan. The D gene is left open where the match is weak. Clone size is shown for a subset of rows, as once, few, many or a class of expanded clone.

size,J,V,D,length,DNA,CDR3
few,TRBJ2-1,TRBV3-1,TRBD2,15,TGTGCCAGCAGCCATAGCGGGGGGAATAACAATGAGCAGTTCTTC,CASSHSGGNNNEQFF
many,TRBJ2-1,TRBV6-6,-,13,TGTGCCAGCCAAGCGGGTGGCGGCAATGAGCAGTTCTTC,CASQAGGGNEQFF
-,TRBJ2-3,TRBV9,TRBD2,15,TGTGCCAGCAGCGGCCTAACCAGGGAGGGAGATACGCAGTATTTT,CASSGLTREGDTQYF
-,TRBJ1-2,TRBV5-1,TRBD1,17,TGCGCCAGCAAACGGACAGGGGCAAGGAGACCCAACTATGGCTACACCTTC,CASKRTGARRPNYGYTF
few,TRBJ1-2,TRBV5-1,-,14,TGCGCCAGCAGACGCGAGCCCTCTAACTATGGCTACACCTTC,CASRREPSNYGYTF
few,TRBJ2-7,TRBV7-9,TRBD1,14,TGTGCCAGCACCATAGACAGGGTTCCCGGCGAGCAGTACTTC,CASTIDRVPGEQYF
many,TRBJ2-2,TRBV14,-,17,TGTGCCAGCAGCCAAGATCTGACCGTAACCCGTCGCAGGGAGCTGTTTTTT,CASSQDLTVTRRRELFF
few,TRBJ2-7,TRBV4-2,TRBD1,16,TGTGCCAGCAGCCAAGATCGGTCACAGGGGGTCTACGAGCAGTACTTC,CASSQDRSQGVYEQYF
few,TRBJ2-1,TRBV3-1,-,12,TGTGCCAGCAGCGCAGGCCCCGGCGAGCAGTTCTTC,CASSAGPGEQFF
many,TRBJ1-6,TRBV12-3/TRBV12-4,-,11,TGTGCCAGCAGGGGATCGGGGCCCCTCCACTTT,CASRGSGPLHF
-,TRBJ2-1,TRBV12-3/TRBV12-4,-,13,TGTGCCACCTTCCCAGGACGGGGGAATGAGCAGTTCTTC,CATFPGRGNEQFF
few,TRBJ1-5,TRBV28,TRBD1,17,TGTGCCAGCAGTTTGCCTCCCCAGGGGGAGGGCAATCAGCCCCAGCATTTT,CASSLPPQGEGNQPQHF
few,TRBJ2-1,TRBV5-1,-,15,TGCGCCAGCAGCCAAGACGGGACCTCTAACAATGAGCAGTTCTTC,CASSQDGTSNNEQFF
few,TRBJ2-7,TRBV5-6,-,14,TGTGCCAGCAGCTTGGCCGCTGAACCCTACGAGCAGTACTTC,CASSLAAEPYEQYF
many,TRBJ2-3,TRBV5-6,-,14,TGTGCCAGCAGCCTGACGGTCTCCACAGATACGCAGTATTTT,CASSLTVSTDTQYF
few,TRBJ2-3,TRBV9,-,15,TGTGCCAGCAGCCTAAGGTGGGGCGGCACAGATACGCAGTATTTT,CASSLRWGGTDTQYF
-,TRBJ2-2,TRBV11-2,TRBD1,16,TGTGCCAGCAGCTTGGGGGACAGGGTGAACACCGGGGAGCTGTTTTTT,CASSLGDRVNTGELFF
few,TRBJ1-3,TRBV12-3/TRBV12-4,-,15,TGTGCCAGCAGTACGGGACGGCTCTCTGGAAACACCATATATTTT,CASSTGRLSGNTIYF
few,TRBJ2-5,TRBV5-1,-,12,TGCGCCAGCAGCTTGGACCGGAAGACCCAGTACTTC,CASSLDRKTQYF
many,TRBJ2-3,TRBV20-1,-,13,TGCAGTGCTACATTCCTAGGTGGAGATACGCAGTATTTT,CSATFLGGDTQYF
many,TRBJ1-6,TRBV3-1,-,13,TGTGCCAGCAGCCTAGAGGTCAATTCACCCCTCCACTTT,CASSLEVNSPLHF
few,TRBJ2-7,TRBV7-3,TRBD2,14,TGTGCCAGCAGCTTAACTAGCGGGGGTTACGAGCAGTACTTC,CASSLTSGGYEQYF
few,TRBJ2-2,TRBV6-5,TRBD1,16,TGTGCCAGCAGCTCCTCGGACAGGGGGCATACCGGGGAGCTGTTTTTT,CASSSSDRGHTGELFF
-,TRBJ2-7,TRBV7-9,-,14,TGTGCCAGCAGCCAGGTAGTTTCAACCTACGAGCAGTACTTC,CASSQVVSTYEQYF
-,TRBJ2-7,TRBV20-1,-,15,TGCAGTGCTAAACCACCCACAGGGAGGATCTACGAGCAGTACTTC,CSAKPPTGRIYEQYF
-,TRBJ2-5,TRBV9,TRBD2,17,TGTGCCAGCAGCGTAGATCTGAGCGGGGGGGTCCAAGAGACCCAGTACTTC,CASSVDLSGGVQETQYF
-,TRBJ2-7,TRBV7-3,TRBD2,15,TGTGCCAGCAGCTTAAGCCCAGCGGGGCTCGACGAGCAGTACTTC,CASSLSPAGLDEQYF
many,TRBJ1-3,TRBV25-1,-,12,TGTGCCAGCGGCATCTCTGGAAACACCATATATTTT,CASGISGNTIYF
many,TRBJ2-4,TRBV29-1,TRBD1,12,TGCAGCACCACAGGGGGCGCGAACATTCAGTACTTC,CSTTGGANIQYF
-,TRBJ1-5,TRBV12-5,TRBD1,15,TGTGCTAGTGGTTTGGCCGGGACAGGGAAACAGCCCCAGCATTTT,CASGLAGTGKQPQHF
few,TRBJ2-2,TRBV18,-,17,TGTGCCAGCTCACCATCTTCTGGCGGGACATTAACCGGGGAGCTGTTTTTT,CASSPSSGGTLTGELFF
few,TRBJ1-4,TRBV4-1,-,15,TGCGCCAGCAGCCAGTCCGGGACATTAAATGAAAAACTGTTTTTT,CASSQSGTLNEKLFF
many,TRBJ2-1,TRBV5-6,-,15,TGTGCCAGCAGCCTGAGGGGGGGTTCCTACAATGAGCAGTTCTTC,CASSLRGGSYNEQFF
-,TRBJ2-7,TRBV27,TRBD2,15,TGTGCCAGCAGTTGGGGAGCGGGGGTCCTCTACGAGCAGTACTTC,CASSWGAGVLYEQYF
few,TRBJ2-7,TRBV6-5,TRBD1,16,TGTGCCAGCAGTTACCCTCGGGACAGGAACTCCTACGAGCAGTACTTC,CASSYPRDRNSYEQYF
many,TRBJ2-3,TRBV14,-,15,TGTGCCAGCAGCCAAGAGGTGGGGAAGACAGATACGCAGTATTTT,CASSQEVGKTDTQYF
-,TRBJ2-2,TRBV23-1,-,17,TGCGCCAGCACGCCCAGACAGGCGAGACCAAACACCGGGGAGCTGTTTTTT,CASTPRQARPNTGELFF
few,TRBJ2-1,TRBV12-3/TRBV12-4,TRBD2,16,TGTGCCAGCAGTGGAGGGACTAGCGGGGGCGTGAATGAGCAGTTCTTC,CASSGGTSGGVNEQFF
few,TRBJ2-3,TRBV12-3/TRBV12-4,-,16,TGTGCCAGCAGTGTCACGGTGGGGGGAGACACAGATACGCAGTATTTT,CASSVTVGGDTDTQYF
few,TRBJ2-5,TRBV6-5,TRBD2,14,TGTGCCAGCAGTTACGAGCGACTAGCTGAGACCCAGTACTTC,CASSYERLAETQYF
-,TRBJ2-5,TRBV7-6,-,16,TGTGCCAGCAGCTTAGGGTTGGGACCGGCGGAAGAGACCCAGTACTTC,CASSLGLGPAEETQYF
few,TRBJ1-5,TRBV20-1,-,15,TGCAGTGCTAGCCAAACAGGGTTCCGGGATCAGCCCCAGCATTTT,CSASQTGFRDQPQHF
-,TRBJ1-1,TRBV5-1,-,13,TGCGCCAGCACTGGGCAGAAGAACACTGAAGCTTTCTTT,CASTGQKNTEAFF
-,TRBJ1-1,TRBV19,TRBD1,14,TGTGCCAGTAAGTGGACAGGGGTCAACACTGAAGCTTTCTTT,CASKWTGVNTEAFF
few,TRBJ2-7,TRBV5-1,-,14,TGCGCCAGCAGCTTGTCGGTCAGGGACAACGAGCAGTACTTC,CASSLSVRDNEQYF
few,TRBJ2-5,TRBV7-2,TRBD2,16,TGTGCCAGCAGCTTAGAGATTGCGGGGGGCGCGGAGACCCAGTACTTC,CASSLEIAGGAETQYF
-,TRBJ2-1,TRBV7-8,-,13,TGTGCCAGCAGTCATCCAGGGTTGAGTGAGCAGTTCTTC,CASSHPGLSEQFF
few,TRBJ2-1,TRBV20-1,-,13,TGCAGTGCTAGGGAGAGCTCCTACAATGAGCAGTTCTTC,CSARESSYNEQFF
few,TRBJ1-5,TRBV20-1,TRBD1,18,TGCAGTGCTATAACCTCTAAAGGGACAGTCGTAAGCAATCAGCCCCAGCATTTT,CSAITSKGTVVSNQPQHF
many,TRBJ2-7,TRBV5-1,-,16,TGCGCCAGCAGCTTAGGGCCAGAGAGAAAAACCTACGAGCAGTACTTC,CASSLGPERKTYEQYF